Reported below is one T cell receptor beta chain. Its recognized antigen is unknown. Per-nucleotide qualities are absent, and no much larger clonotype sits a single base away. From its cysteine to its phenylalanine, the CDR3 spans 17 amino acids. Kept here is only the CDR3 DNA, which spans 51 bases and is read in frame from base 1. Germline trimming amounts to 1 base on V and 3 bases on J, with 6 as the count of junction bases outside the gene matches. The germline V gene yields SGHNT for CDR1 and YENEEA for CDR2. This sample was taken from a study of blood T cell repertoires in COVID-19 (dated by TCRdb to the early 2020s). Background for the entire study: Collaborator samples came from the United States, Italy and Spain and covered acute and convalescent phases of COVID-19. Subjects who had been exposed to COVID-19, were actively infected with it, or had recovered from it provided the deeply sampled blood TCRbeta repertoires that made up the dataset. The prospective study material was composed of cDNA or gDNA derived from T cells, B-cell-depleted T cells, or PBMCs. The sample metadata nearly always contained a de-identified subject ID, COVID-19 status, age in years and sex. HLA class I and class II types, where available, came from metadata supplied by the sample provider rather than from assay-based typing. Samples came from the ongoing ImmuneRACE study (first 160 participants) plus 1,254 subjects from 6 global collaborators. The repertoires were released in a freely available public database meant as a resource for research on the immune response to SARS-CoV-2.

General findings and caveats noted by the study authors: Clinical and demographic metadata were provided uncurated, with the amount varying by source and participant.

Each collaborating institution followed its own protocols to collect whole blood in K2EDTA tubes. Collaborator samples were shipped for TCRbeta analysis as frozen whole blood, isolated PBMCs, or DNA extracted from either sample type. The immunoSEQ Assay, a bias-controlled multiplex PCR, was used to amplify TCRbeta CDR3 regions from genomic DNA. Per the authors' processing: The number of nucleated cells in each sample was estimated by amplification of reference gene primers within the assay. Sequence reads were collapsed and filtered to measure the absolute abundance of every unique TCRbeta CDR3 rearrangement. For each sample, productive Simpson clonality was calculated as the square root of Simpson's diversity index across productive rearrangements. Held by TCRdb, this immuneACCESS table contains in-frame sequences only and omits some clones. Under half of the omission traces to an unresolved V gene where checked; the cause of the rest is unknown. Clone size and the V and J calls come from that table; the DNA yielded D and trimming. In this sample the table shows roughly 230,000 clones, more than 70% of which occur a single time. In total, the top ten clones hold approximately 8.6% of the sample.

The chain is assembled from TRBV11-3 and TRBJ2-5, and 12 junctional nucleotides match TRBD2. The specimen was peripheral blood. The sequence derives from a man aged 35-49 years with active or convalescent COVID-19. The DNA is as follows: TGTGCCAGCAGCTTAGGTCGGACTAGCGGGGCCGAAGAGACCCAGTACTTC. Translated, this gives CASSLGRTSGAEETQYF.